This TCR beta chain emerged from a study of blood T cell repertoires in COVID-19. Study information: Acute and convalescent COVID-19 specimens originated in the United States, Italy and Spain. PBMCs, B-cell-depleted T cells, or T cells provided the cDNA or gDNA that made up the material.

Under the authors' procedure: The assay estimated nucleated cells by amplifying reference gene primers. Data came from immunoSEQ multiplex PCR; TCRdb stores just in-frame clones and leaves some out. V, J and clone size are taken as reported in that table, and D and trimming were inferred from the DNA itself. This table has roughly 380,000 clones, 85% appearing once. Source material: peripheral blood. This TCR was sampled from a woman aged 18 to 35 with acute or convalescent COVID-19.

In DNA, the CDR3 is TGTGCCAGCAGCTTTACAGGGAGCTCCTACGAGCAGTACTTC. Protein sequence: CASSFTGSSYEQYF. This rearrangement joins TRBV7-8 to TRBJ2-7; D possibly corresponds to TRBD1 (6 bases). The V gene's germline CDR1 is SGHVS and CDR2 FQNEAQ. This CDR3 contains 14 residues. Trimming cost V 3 bases and J 0 bases, with 9 bases left between them. Full variable domain (rest looked up from reference TRBV7-8 and TRBJ2-7): GAGVSQSPRYKVAKRGQDVALRCDPISGHVSLFWYQQALGQGPEFLTYFQNEAQLDKSGLPSDRFFAERPEGSVSTLKIQRTQQEDSAVYLCASSFTGSSYEQYFGPGTRLTVT.